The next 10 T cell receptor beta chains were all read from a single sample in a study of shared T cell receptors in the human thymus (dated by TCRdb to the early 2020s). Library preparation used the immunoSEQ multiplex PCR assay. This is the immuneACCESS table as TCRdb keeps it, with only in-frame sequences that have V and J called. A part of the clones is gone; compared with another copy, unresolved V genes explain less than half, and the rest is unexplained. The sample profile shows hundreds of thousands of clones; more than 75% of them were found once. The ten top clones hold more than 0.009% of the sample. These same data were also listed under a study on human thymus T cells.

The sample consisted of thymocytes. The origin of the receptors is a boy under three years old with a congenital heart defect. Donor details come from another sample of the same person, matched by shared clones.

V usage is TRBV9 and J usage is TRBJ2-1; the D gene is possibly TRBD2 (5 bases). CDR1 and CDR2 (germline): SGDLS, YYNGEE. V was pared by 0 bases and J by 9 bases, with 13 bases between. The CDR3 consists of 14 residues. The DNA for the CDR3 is TGTGCCAGCAGCGTAGCCGGACCGAGCGGTGAGCAGTTCTTC. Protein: CASSVAGPSGEQFF.

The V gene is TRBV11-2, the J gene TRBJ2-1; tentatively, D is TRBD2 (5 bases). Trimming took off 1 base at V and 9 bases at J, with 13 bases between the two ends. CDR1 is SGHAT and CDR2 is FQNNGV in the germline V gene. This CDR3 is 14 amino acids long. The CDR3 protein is CASSLVEGGTEQFF. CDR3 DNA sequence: TGTGCCAGCAGCTTAGTTGAGGGCGGAACTGAGCAGTTCTTC.

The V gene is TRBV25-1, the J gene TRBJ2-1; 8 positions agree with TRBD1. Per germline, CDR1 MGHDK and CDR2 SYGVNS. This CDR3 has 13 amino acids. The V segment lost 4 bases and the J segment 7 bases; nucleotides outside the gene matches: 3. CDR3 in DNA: TGTGCCAGCAGTGGACAGGGGCGAAATGAGCAGTTCTTC. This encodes CASSGQGRNEQFF.

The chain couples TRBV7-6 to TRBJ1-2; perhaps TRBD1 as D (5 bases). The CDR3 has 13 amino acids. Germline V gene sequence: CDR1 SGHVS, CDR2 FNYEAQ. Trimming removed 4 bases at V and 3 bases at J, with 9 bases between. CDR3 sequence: CASSSQGHYGYTF. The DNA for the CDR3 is TGTGCCAGCAGCTCTCAGGGTCACTATGGCTACACCTTC.

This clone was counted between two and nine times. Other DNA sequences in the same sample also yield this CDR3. The CDR3 region is CASSVGTGDYGYTF. The CDR3 DNA reads as TGTGCCAGCAGCGTAGGGACAGGGGACTATGGCTACACCTTC. This chain links TRBV9 with TRBJ1-2, with 9 bases lining up with TRBD1. This CDR3 region has 14 residues. Germline V lookup: CDR1 SGDLS, CDR2 YYNGEE. Losses at the gene ends were 0 bases for V and 3 bases for J; bases not matched to a gene: 0.

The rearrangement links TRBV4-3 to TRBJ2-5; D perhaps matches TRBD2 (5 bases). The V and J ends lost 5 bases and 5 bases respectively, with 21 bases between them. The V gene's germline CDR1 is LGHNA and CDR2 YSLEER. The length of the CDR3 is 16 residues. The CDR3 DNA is TGCGCCAGCAGCTCAGAGCGGTTCTTGGCGGTGGAGACCCAGTACTTC. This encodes CASSSERFLAVETQYF.

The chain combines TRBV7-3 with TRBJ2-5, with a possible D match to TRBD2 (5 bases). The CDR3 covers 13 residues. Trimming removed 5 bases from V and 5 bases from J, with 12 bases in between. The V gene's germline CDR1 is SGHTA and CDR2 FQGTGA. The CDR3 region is CASSPDLGETQYF. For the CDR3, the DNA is TGTGCCAGCAGCCCGGACTTGGGGGAGACCCAGTACTTC.

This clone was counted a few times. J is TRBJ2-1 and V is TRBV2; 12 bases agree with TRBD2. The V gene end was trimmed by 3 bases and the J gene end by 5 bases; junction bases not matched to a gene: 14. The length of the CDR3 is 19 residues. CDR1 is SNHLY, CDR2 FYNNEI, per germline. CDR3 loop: CASSEILAGGIGSHNEQFF. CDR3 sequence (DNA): TGTGCCAGCAGTGAGATCCTAGCGGGAGGGATCGGGTCACACAATGAGCAGTTCTTC.

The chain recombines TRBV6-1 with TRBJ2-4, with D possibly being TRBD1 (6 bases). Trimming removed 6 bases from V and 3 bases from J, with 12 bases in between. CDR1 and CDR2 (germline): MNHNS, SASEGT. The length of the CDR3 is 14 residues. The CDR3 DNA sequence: TGTGCCAGCAGACGCGAAGGGGGCAAAAACATTCAGTACTTC. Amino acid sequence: CASRREGGKNIQYF.

The CDR3 reads CASSQDPTGQYEQYF. Written as DNA, the CDR3 is TGCGCCAGCAGCCAAGATCCGACAGGGCAATACGAGCAGTACTTC. The gene calls are TRBV4-3 and TRBJ2-7; 7 bases align to TRBD1. The CDR3 is 15 amino acids. The V gene end was trimmed by 0 bases and the J gene end by 4 bases; junction bases not matched to a gene: 6. The germline CDR1 and CDR2 sequences are LGHNA and YSLEER.